These 6 T cell receptor beta chains came from one sample sequenced in a study of cytomegalovirus exposure and HLA in healthy donors. Measured with immunoSEQ multiplex PCR; TCRdb has only the in-frame clones, and not every one. The data show roughly 140,000 clones, approximately 90% seen once. Sequencing was performed on PBMCs. The receptors here all came from a young man in good health and CMV-seronegative.

J is TRBJ2-6 and V is TRBV2; 10 bases align to TRBD2. This CDR3 contains 15 residues. The ends lost 7 bases at V and 0 bases at J; junction bases unmatched: 0. Germline CDR1 SNHLY, CDR2 FYNNEI. The CDR3 DNA reads TGTGCCAGCACTAGCGGGGGCTCTGGGGCCAACGTCCTGACTTTC. Its protein is CASTSGGSGANVLTF.

The chain links TRBV27 to TRBJ1-1, with TRBD1 as a possible D gene (5 bases). The CDR3 covers 14 residues. The V end was cut by 2 bases, the J end by 8 bases, with 15 bases between. CDR1 and CDR2 from the germline V gene are MNHEY and SMNVEV (reference sequence). This CDR3 is CASSLGALGPEAFF. The CDR3 nucleotides are TGTGCCAGCAGTTTAGGGGCCCTGGGTCCCGAAGCTTTCTTT.

This chain joins TRBV7-8 and TRBJ1-1, with 12 bases aligning to TRBD1. V was pared by 6 bases and J by 4 bases, with 15 bases of the junction left unmatched. Germline V gene lookup returns CDR1 SGHVS and CDR2 FQNEAQ. The CDR3 loop spans 18 amino acids. The CDR3 loop is CASSRVPGQGAVITEAFF. The CDR3 DNA is TGTGCCAGCAGTCGGGTCCCGGGACAGGGGGCGGTTATCACTGAAGCTTTCTTT. Full variable domain (missing parts from reference TRBV7-8 and TRBJ1-1): GAGVSQSPRYKVAKRGQDVALRCDPISGHVSLFWYQQALGQGPEFLTYFQNEAQLDKSGLPSDRFFAERPEGSVSTLKIQRTQQEDSAVYLCASSRVPGQGAVITEAFFGQGTRLTVV.

The sample holds a few counts of this clone. The V call is TRBV11-2, the J call TRBJ2-3, with 7 bases identical to TRBD2. The CDR3 is 16 residues long. With 0 bases clipped from V and 1 base from J, the junction kept 4 bases outside the gene matches. Germline assignment: CDR1 SGHAT and CDR2 FQNNGV. The CDR3 protein is CASSLDGGWGTDTQYF. CDR3 nucleotides: TGTGCCAGCAGCTTAGACGGGGGGTGGGGCACAGATACGCAGTATTTT.

The chain has TRBV5-4 and TRBJ1-4, with D possibly being TRBD1 (5 bases). V lost 0 bases to trimming and J lost 0 bases, with 12 bases between them. Per the germline V gene, CDR1 is SGHNT and CDR2 is YYREEE (reference sequence). The CDR3 is 17 residues long. The CDR3 region is CASSLATGSATNEKLFF. The DNA for the CDR3 is TGTGCCAGCAGCTTGGCAACAGGCTCGGCAACTAATGAAAAACTGTTTTTT.

The rearrangement links TRBV12-5 to TRBJ2-1; 8 bases align to TRBD2. The CDR3 extends over 15 amino acids. V gave up 2 bases and J gave up 4 bases; unmatched junction bases: 4. CDR1 and CDR2 from the germline V gene are LGHNT and FRNRAP. The CDR3: CASGLFSGGYNEQFF. CDR3 nucleotides: TGTGCTAGTGGTTTGTTCTCGGGAGGGTACAATGAGCAGTTCTTC.